Below, 30 T cell receptor beta chains from the same sample are listed, as sequenced in a study of radiotherapy plus CTLA-4 blockade in lung cancer. Assay: immunoSEQ multiplex PCR; the TCRdb copy retains only in-frame clones and omits some. Of under 50,000 clones listed, approximately 86% were seen once; the top ten hold around a fifth. Sequenced material: peripheral blood, taken from a patient treated with radiotherapy plus ipilimumab. The receptors were gathered from a human donor with non-small cell lung cancer whose response to radiotherapy plus ipilimumab could not be evaluated.

The chain recombines TRBV9 with TRBJ1-1, with D perhaps matching TRBD1 (6 bases). The CDR3 covers 16 residues. Germline V gene sequence: CDR1 SGDLS, CDR2 YYNGEE. The V end lost 0 bases, the J end lost 0 bases, and 12 bases lay between the germline ends. In nucleotides, the CDR3 is TGTGCCAGCAGCGTAGGACAGGCCAGAATGAACACTGAAGCTTTCTTT. This codes for CASSVGQARMNTEAFF. Combining the CDR3 with reference TRBV9 and TRBJ1-1 gives the whole variable domain DSGVTQTPKHLITATGQRVTLRCSPRSGDLSVYWYQQSLDQGLQFLIQYYNGEERAKGNILERFSAQQFPDLHSELNLSSLELGDSALYFCASSVGQARMNTEAFFGQGTRLTVV.

This clone was recorded once. The V call is TRBV6-5, the J call TRBJ2-1; 12 bases fit TRBD2. The V gene end was trimmed by 6 bases and the J gene end by 8 bases; junction bases not matched to a gene: 8. The CDR3 sequence is 15 residues long. Germline loops: CDR1 MNHEY, CDR2 SVGAGI. CDR3: CASRGQTSGSHEQFF. In nucleotides, the CDR3 is TGTGCCAGCAGAGGCCAGACTAGCGGGAGTCATGAGCAGTTCTTC.

This chain joins TRBV11-2 and TRBJ1-3, with D tentatively TRBD1 (5 bases). The CDR3 runs 16 residues. Trimming removed 1 base at V and 2 bases at J, with 12 bases between. Germline V gene sequence: CDR1 SGHAT, CDR2 FQNNGV. The CDR3 reads CASSLVGTGAGNTIYF. The CDR3 region has the DNA TGTGCCAGCAGCTTAGTTGGGACGGGAGCTGGAAACACCATATATTTT. Variable domain in full (rest from reference TRBV11-2 and TRBJ1-3): EAGVAQSPRYKIIEKRQSVAFWCNPISGHATLYWYQQILGQGPKLLIQFQNNGVVDDSQLPKDRFSAERLKGVDSTLKIQPAKLEDSAVYLCASSLVGTGAGNTIYFGEGSWLTVV.

This clone came up once. The rearrangement uses TRBV7-9 and TRBJ1-5; unclear D gene. This CDR3 spans 14 amino acids. Germline CDR1 reads SEHNR; CDR2 reads FQNEAQ (reference sequence). V gave up 1 base and J gave up 3 bases, with 7 bases separating them. In DNA, the CDR3 is TGTGCCAGCAGCTTAGGCCACTTCAATCAGCCCCAGCATTTT. Protein sequence: CASSLGHFNQPQHF.

The CDR3 bases are TGCGCCAGCAGCTCCGCCCAGGGGACAACGAACACCGGGGAGCTGTTTTTT. Its protein is CASSSAQGTTNTGELFF. V usage is TRBV5-1 and J usage is TRBJ2-2, with TRBD1 as a possible D gene (6 bases). V was shortened by 3 bases and J by 0 bases, with 15 bases between the two germline ends. Per the germline V gene, CDR1 is SGHRS and CDR2 is YFSETQ. There are 17 residues in the CDR3.

This rearrangement joins TRBV27 to TRBJ2-4, with TRBD2 as a possible D gene (7 bases). Between the trimmed V and J ends, which lost 5 bases and 6 bases, there was a span of 17 bases. CDR1 and CDR2 from the germline V gene are MNHEY and SMNVEV (reference sequence). This CDR3 is 15 amino acids long. The CDR3 sequence: CASSIRRGGGNIQYF. The CDR3 DNA follows: TGTGCCAGCAGTATCCGGAGGGGGGGTGGAAACATTCAGTACTTC.

V usage is TRBV11-1 and J usage is TRBJ2-1; D might be TRBD2 (6 bases). Germline V gene lookup returns CDR1 SGHAT and CDR2 FQDESV (reference sequence). V was pared by 5 bases and J by 6 bases, with 23 bases between. CDR3 size: 17 residues. The CDR3, as DNA: TGTGCCAGCAGCCTTAGGGGAAGGACCGGCGGGGTCAATGAGCAGTTCTTC. Translated, it gives CASSLRGRTGGVNEQFF.

J is TRBJ2-5 and V is TRBV18; D may be TRBD1 (6 bases). Trimming cost V 4 bases and J 1 base, with 7 bases left between them. Germline loops: CDR1 KGHSH, CDR2 LQKENI. There are 13 residues in the CDR3. The CDR3 DNA reads as TGTGCCAGCTCACGGGGGCTCCAAGAGACCCAGTACTTC. This encodes CASSRGLQETQYF. Variable domain in full (rest from reference TRBV18 and TRBJ2-5): NAGVMQNPRHLVRRRGQEARLRCSPMKGHSHVYWYRQLPEEGLKFMVYLQKENIIDESGMPKERFSAEFPKEGPSILRIQQVVRGDSAAYFCASSRGLQETQYFGPGTRLLVL.

This clone was found once. The V call is TRBV7-2, the J call TRBJ1-2; possible D gene TRBD1, 5 bases. V lost 5 bases to trimming and J lost 1 base, with 14 bases between them. Germline-derived CDR1 and CDR2 are SGHTA and FQGNSA. There are 15 residues in the CDR3. The CDR3 here is CASSPGLLHNYGYTF. The CDR3, as DNA: TGTGCCAGCAGCCCGGGACTCCTCCATAACTATGGCTACACCTTC.

This clone has just one count. The rearrangement uses TRBV5-6 and TRBJ1-1; D not resolved. Trimming cost V 5 bases and J 2 bases, with 10 bases left between them. This CDR3 is built from 13 residues. CDR1 SGHDT and CDR2 YYEEEE come from the germline V gene. This chain's CDR3 is CASRKQENTEAFF. In DNA, the CDR3 is TGTGCCAGCAGGAAGCAGGAAAACACTGAAGCTTTCTTT.

This clone turned up a few times. The chain recombines TRBV5-4 with TRBJ2-3, with D possibly TRBD2 on 6 matching bases. V lost 1 base and J 4 bases, leaving 19 bases between the germline ends. The germline CDR1 and CDR2 sequences are SGHNT and YYREEE (reference sequence). The CDR3 has 17 residues. The CDR3 loop is CASSLLASGLGADTQYF. The CDR3 DNA reads TGTGCCAGCAGCTTGTTAGCCAGCGGGCTGGGGGCAGATACGCAGTATTTT.

This sequence joins TRBV11-3 and TRBJ2-1; perhaps TRBD2 as D (6 bases). V gave up 0 bases and J gave up 1 base, with 7 bases separating them. CDR1 and CDR2 from the germline V gene are SGHNT and YENEEA. The length of the CDR3 is 15 residues. The CDR3 nucleotides read TGTGCCAGCAGCTTAGACGGGACTTCCTACAATGAGCAGTTCTTC. Translating gives CASSLDGTSYNEQFF.

This chain uses TRBV10-2 with TRBJ2-7, with D possibly TRBD1 on 5 matching bases. V dropped 2 bases and J dropped 6 bases, with 11 bases sitting between them. Germline V CDR1 and CDR2: WSHSY, SAAADI. CDR3 length: 13 amino acids. CDR3 protein: CASSEGAPSEQYF. CDR3 in DNA: TGCGCCAGCAGTGAGGGGGCCCCAAGCGAGCAGTACTTC.

This chain uses TRBV19 with TRBJ2-6, with unresolved D. V gave up 3 bases and J gave up 1 base, with 10 bases separating them. The CDR3 runs 16 residues. Germline V CDR1 and CDR2: LNHDA, SQIVND (reference sequence). This CDR3 is CASSILSVSGANVLTF. Written as DNA, the CDR3 is TGTGCCAGTAGTATTTTGTCTGTTTCTGGGGCCAACGTCCTGACTTTC.

This rearrangement joins TRBV2 to TRBJ2-7, with D maybe TRBD2 (6 bases). The germline V and J ends were trimmed by 3 bases and 1 base, with 16 bases remaining between them. The germline CDR1 and CDR2 sequences are SNHLY and FYNNEI. This CDR3 contains 16 residues. The CDR3: CASSEVWGEWSYEQYF. The CDR3 bases are TGTGCCAGCAGTGAGGTTTGGGGGGAGTGGTCCTACGAGCAGTACTTC.

This clone appeared a single time. CDR3 residues: CASGLGSLYTGELFF. In DNA, the CDR3 is TGTGCCAGTGGCCTTGGCTCGCTGTACACCGGGGAGCTGTTTTTT. V and J are TRBV19 and TRBJ2-2; D ambiguous. V was cut by 8 bases and J by 3 bases, with 16 bases left in between. This CDR3 is 15 amino acids long. Germline V lookup: CDR1 LNHDA, CDR2 SQIVND (reference sequence).

This clone has only a few counts. J is TRBJ2-7 and V is TRBV5-1; D is unclear. The CDR3 is made up of 13 amino acids. V lost 0 bases to trimming and J lost 2 bases, with 6 bases between them. Germline V lookup: CDR1 SGHRS, CDR2 YFSETQ. In DNA, the CDR3 is TGCGCCAGCAGCTTGGGTTCCACCTACGAGCAGTACTTC. This gives the protein CASSLGSTYEQYF. The full variable domain, in which reference TRBV5-1 and TRBJ2-7 provide the parts outside the CDR3, is KAGVTQTPRYLIKTRGQQVTLSCSPISGHRSVSWYQQTPGQGLQFLFEYFSETQRNKGNFPGRFSGRQFSNSRSEMNVSTLELGDSALYLCASSLGSTYEQYFGPGTRLTVT.

This clone was seen a handful of times. This chain links TRBV4-1 with TRBJ1-4; 7 nucleotides align to TRBD1. The CDR3 covers 15 residues. The germline V gene has CDR1 MGHRA and CDR2 YSYEKL. The trim removed 0 bases at V and 8 bases at J, leaving 6 bases unmatched. In nucleotides, the CDR3 is TGCGCCAGCAGCCAAGATGTGACAGGGAAGGAAAAACTGTTTTTT. It is translated as CASSQDVTGKEKLFF.

The DNA for the CDR3 is TGTGCCAGCAGTGCCTGGGACAGGGTCTACGAGCAGTACTTC. Translation: CASSAWDRVYEQYF. V gene TRBV6-6 combines with J gene TRBJ2-7, with 9 nucleotides matching TRBD1. V shed 5 bases and J 3 bases; nucleotides not matched to a gene: 5. This CDR3 region has 14 residues. Germline CDR1 MNHNY, CDR2 SVGAGI (reference sequence).

The chain employs TRBV28 and TRBJ2-3; the match to TRBD2 covers 8 bases. Per the germline V gene, CDR1 is MDHEN and CDR2 is SYDVKM. This CDR3 is built from 15 residues. J was trimmed by 6 bases and V by 6 bases; bases with no gene match: 11. CDR3 bases: TGTGCCAGCAGCCCTGCCGGGGGGGGGACGGATACGCAGTATTTT. Translating it yields CASSPAGGGTDTQYF.

This clone was detected once. The chain uses TRBV18 and TRBJ2-3; 12 bases are a match to TRBD2. Losses at the gene ends were 0 bases for V and 10 bases for J; bases not matched to a gene: 5. CDR1 and CDR2 from the germline V gene are KGHSH and LQKENI. The CDR3 sequence is 15 residues long. CDR3: CASSPPEASGRAQYF. CDR3 in DNA: TGTGCCAGCTCACCACCGGAGGCTAGCGGGAGGGCGCAGTATTTT.

This clone occurred a few times. V and J are TRBV7-2 and TRBJ1-4, with D perhaps matching TRBD1 (6 bases). V was pared by 4 bases and J by 5 bases, with 14 bases between. The CDR3 covers 15 residues. The germline CDR1 and CDR2 sequences are SGHTA and FQGNSA. CDR3 loop: CASSSQGRQNEKLFF. As DNA, the CDR3 is TGTGCCAGCAGCTCTCAGGGGCGGCAAAATGAAAAACTGTTTTTT.

This chain joins TRBV6-1 and TRBJ2-2, with 7 bases fitting TRBD1. Unmatched junction bases numbered 4, after V lost 3 bases and J lost 6 bases. The CDR3 is 14 residues long. Germline CDR1 and CDR2: MNHNS and SASEGT. This CDR3 is CASSDEGASGELFF. The CDR3 nucleotides are TGTGCCAGCAGTGACGAGGGGGCGTCCGGGGAGCTGTTTTTT.

The chain joins TRBV2 to TRBJ1-2; the D gene is possibly TRBD1 (5 bases). The ends were cut back, 6 bases at V and 0 bases at J, with 8 bases in the middle. Germline-derived CDR1 and CDR2 are SNHLY and FYNNEI. The length of the CDR3 is 13 residues. The CDR3 DNA reads TGTGCCAGCAGCTACAGGACTAACTATGGCTACACCTTC. Its translation is CASSYRTNYGYTF. Drawing the rest from reference TRBV2 and TRBJ1-2, the complete variable domain is EPEVTQTPSHQVTQMGQEVILRCVPISNHLYFYWYRQILGQKVEFLVSFYNNEISEKSEIFDDQFSVERPDGSNFTLKIRSTKLEDSAMYFCASSYRTNYGYTFGSGTRLTVV.

With regard to this clone: Mismatch with germline at one junction end may stem from a read error. The rearrangement uses TRBV6-6 and TRBJ2-1; 7 bases agree with TRBD2. The CDR3 contains 15 residues. Germline V gene data show CDR1 as MNHNY and CDR2 as SVGAGI (reference sequence). DNA of the CDR3: TGTGCCGGCAGTTGGCGGCCCGGGGGGAAAGATGAGCAGTTCTTC. Translated, it gives CAGSWRPGGKDEQFF.

This clone was seen a few times. The chain carries TRBV4-1 and TRBJ2-1; tentatively, D is TRBD1 (6 bases). V shed 4 bases and J shed 8 bases, with 18 bases lying between them. The CDR3 totals 15 residues. Germline-derived CDR1 and CDR2 are MGHRA and YSYEKL. CDR3 loop: CASSLTGQPFDEQFF. CDR3 DNA: TGCGCCAGCAGCCTTACCGGACAGCCCTTTGATGAGCAGTTCTTC.

V usage is TRBV6-6 and J usage is TRBJ2-2; the match to TRBD1 covers 8 bases. The CDR3 contains 15 residues. CDR1 is MNHNY, CDR2 SVGAGI, per germline (reference sequence). J gave up 7 bases and V 0 bases, and 4 bases lay outside the gene matches. CDR3 amino acids: CASSYSQGAGGELFF. CDR3 coding DNA: TGTGCCAGCAGTTACTCCCAGGGGGCCGGCGGGGAGCTGTTTTTT.

This clone was observed once. The chain is built from TRBV6-1 and TRBJ1-1; D perhaps matches TRBD1 (5 bases). Germline CDR1 MNHNS, CDR2 SASEGT. The CDR3 contains 14 residues. The V end was cut by 10 bases, the J end by 0 bases, with 15 bases between. The CDR3 nucleotides are TGTGCCACCACTCAGAGCAGGGTGAACACTGAAGCTTTCTTT. This translates into CATTQSRVNTEAFF.

The rearrangement uses TRBV5-1 and TRBJ2-2, with D possibly being TRBD1 (6 bases). The CDR3 runs to 16 residues. The V gene lost 2 bases and the J gene lost 1 base, with 12 bases spanning the gap. CDR1 and CDR2 (germline): SGHRS, YFSETQ. CDR3: CASSFLFRGNTGELFF. CDR3 coding DNA: TGCGCCAGCAGCTTTTTATTCAGGGGGAACACCGGGGAGCTGTTTTTT.

CDR3 sequence (DNA): TGTGCCGCCGGGGGACGGGGAAAGAACACCGGGGAGCTGTTTTTT. This codes for CAAGGRGKNTGELFF. The rearrangement uses TRBV10-3 and TRBJ2-2; D might be TRBD2 (6 bases). The CDR3 runs to 15 residues. V lost 11 bases, J lost 1 base, and 17 bases lay in between. From germline, CDR1 is ENHRY and CDR2 SYGVKD.